The 21 T cell receptor beta chains in this list originate from one sample, sequenced in a study of human T cells and chemical hapten exposure (TCRdb year 2021). The time point label of this sample denotes: patch test 1, 2 weeks after DPC sensitization. According to the study, the label for this sample's treatment or condition signals: therapeutic diphenylcyclopropenone sensitization with weekly scalp DPC. Library method: RACE. These reads were obtained on a NextSeq 500. Starting from the raw public reads, TCRdb applied fastp trimming at Q25, assembled clones with MiXCR and retained in-frame beta chains. Rows with one shared CDR3 protein collapse into an entry with the most common genes and DNA. Counted in this sample were 55,000 to 85,000 distinct CDR3 sequences; 9.8% of them appeared once. The ten largest account for more than 2.5% of the sample. The sequences come from whole blood, collected in connection with sensitization to the hapten diphenylcyclopropenone (DPC). These receptors came from a woman between 40 and 55 years old with alopecia areata. Some clones in this sample may be carry-over from other donors' samples.

This clonotype was recorded at least ten times. The CDR3 loop reads CASSVAAGTDNQPQHF. The CDR3 bases are TGTGCCAGCAGCGTAGCGGCCGGGACAGATAATCAGCCCCAGCATTTT. The chain recombines TRBV9 with TRBJ1-5; the match to TRBD1 covers 7 bases. The V and J ends lost 0 bases and 4 bases, in that order; junction bases with no gene match: 7. The CDR3 sequence is 16 residues long. The germline V gene encodes CDR1 SGDLS and CDR2 YYNGEE.

This clonotype was recorded a few times. The J gene is TRBJ1-2, the V gene TRBV6-2 or TRBV6-3, with 11 bases identical to TRBD1. The CDR3 has 13 residues. The V gene's germline CDR1 is MNHEY and CDR2 SVGEGT. With 6 bases clipped from V and 7 bases from J, the junction kept 4 bases outside the gene matches. The CDR3 region is CASSRTGGLGYTF. The CDR3 nucleotides read TGTGCCAGCAGCCGGACAGGGGGCCTTGGCTACACCTTC.

This clonotype showed up many times. The V gene is TRBV9, the J gene TRBJ2-1; 7 bases are a match to TRBD2. Germline V gene lookup returns CDR1 SGDLS and CDR2 YYNGEE. The CDR3 sequence is 15 residues long. After removal of 5 bases from V and 5 bases from J, the junction contained 10 bases not matched to a gene. CDR3 sequence reads: CASRNGTTQNNEQFF. In DNA form, the CDR3 reads TGTGCCAGCAGGAACGGGACTACACAGAACAATGAGCAGTTCTTC.

This clonotype was counted at least ten times. This rearrangement joins TRBV2 to TRBJ1-1, with a tentative D call TRBD1 (5 bases). The CDR3 spans 15 residues. Trimming cost V 3 bases and J 4 bases, with 15 bases left between them. Germline CDR1 reads SNHLY; CDR2 reads FYNNEI. The CDR3 here is CASSEWGRAGTEAFF. DNA of the CDR3: TGTGCCAGCAGTGAGTGGGGCAGGGCGGGCACTGAAGCTTTCTTT.

This clonotype was seen many times. This chain links TRBV11-2 with TRBJ2-7; TRBD1 is a possible D gene (7 bases). Trimming left V 5 bases short and J 3 bases short, with 11 bases between. CDR3 length equals 13 residues. Germline V gene sequence: CDR1 SGHAT, CDR2 FQNNGV. CDR3 sequence reads: CASSAGQFYEQYF. The CDR3 nucleotides read TGTGCCAGCAGCGCGGGACAGTTCTACGAGCAGTACTTC. Looking up the rest from reference TRBV11-2 and TRBJ2-7 gives the full variable domain: EAGVAQSPRYKIIEKRQSVAFWCNPISGHATLYWYQQILGQGPKLLIQFQNNGVVDDSQLPKDRFSAERLKGVDSTLKIQPAKLEDSAVYLCASSAGQFYEQYFGPGTRLTVT.

This clonotype was seen at least ten times. The chain joins TRBV28 to TRBJ1-2; tentative D call: TRBD1 (5 bases). Trimming removed 1 base from V and 8 bases from J, with 8 bases in between. Looked up from germline, CDR1 is MDHEN and CDR2 is SYDVKM. The CDR3 totals 12 residues. CDR3 coding DNA: TGTGCCAGCAGTTTATCCGGGGGGGGCTACACCTTC. This sequence encodes CASSLSGGGYTF.

The chain couples TRBV19 to TRBJ1-2; D is ambiguous. The germline gives CDR1 LNHDA, CDR2 SQIVND (reference sequence). With 2 bases removed from V and 2 bases from J, the gap between germline ends came to 9 bases. This CDR3 is 14 amino acids long. The CDR3 bases are TGTGCCAGTAGTATATCGGGAGGGAACTATGGCTACACCTTC. It translates to CASSISGGNYGYTF.

This clonotype was seen ten or more times. The chain uses TRBV6-5 and TRBJ2-5, with D unresolved. Germline CDR1 reads MNHEY; CDR2 reads SVGAGI. V shed 6 bases and J shed 2 bases, with 10 bases lying between them. The CDR3 totals 13 residues. The CDR3 bases are TGTGCCAGCAGGATCGGCCGTCAAGAGACCCAGTACTTC. It translates to CASRIGRQETQYF.

This clonotype has at least ten counts. V gene TRBV29-1 combines with J gene TRBJ1-2; D possibly corresponds to TRBD1 (6 bases). Trimming removed 0 bases at V and 0 bases at J, with 20 bases between. This CDR3 region has 18 residues. Germline-derived CDR1 and CDR2 are SQVTM and ANQGSEA. The CDR3 sequence: CSVEDRGRLGRSNYGYTF. The CDR3 nucleotides read TGCAGCGTTGAAGACCGGGGGCGGCTGGGTCGCTCTAACTATGGCTACACCTTC.

The genes are TRBV6-5 and TRBJ1-3; maybe TRBD1 (6 bases). V gave up 0 bases and J gave up 4 bases, with 13 bases separating them. The CDR3 spans 16 residues. Germline-derived CDR1 and CDR2 are MNHEY and SVGAGI. CDR3 bases: TGTGCCAGCAGTTACTCGATGGACAGTTCGGGAAACACCATATATTTT. Translation: CASSYSMDSSGNTIYF.

This clonotype has only a few counts. The chain joins TRBV6-2 or TRBV6-3 to TRBJ2-1; D remains ambiguous. Germline V CDR1 and CDR2: MNHEY, SVGEGT. The CDR3 loop spans 12 amino acids. V shed 2 bases and J shed 6 bases, with 5 bases lying between them. CDR3 in DNA: TGTGCCAGCAGTTACCCGGGCAATGAGCAGTTCTTC. Translation: CASSYPGNEQFF.

This clonotype was counted many times. This sequence joins TRBV10-3 and TRBJ2-3; possible D gene TRBD2, 5 bases. Germline lookup yields CDR1 ENHRY and CDR2 SYGVKD. This CDR3 comprises 13 residues. Trimming removed 2 bases from V and 3 bases from J, with 6 bases in between. The CDR3 sequence is CAISERGTDTQYF. In DNA form, the CDR3 reads TGTGCCATCAGTGAGCGCGGGACAGATACGCAGTATTTT.

There are many counts of this clonotype. The V gene is TRBV2, the J gene TRBJ2-4, with a possible D match to TRBD1 (5 bases). The CDR3 has 11 residues. CDR1 is SNHLY, CDR2 FYNNEI, per germline. Trimming cost V 0 bases and J 11 bases, with 5 bases left between them. CDR3 in DNA: TGTGCCAGCAGTGAAGCCAGGGTTCAGTACTTC. Its translation is CASSEARVQYF.

This clonotype was found many times. The chain uses TRBV5-6 and TRBJ2-6; a weak D match, TRBD2 (5 bases). V lost 6 bases, J lost 3 bases, and 13 bases lay in between. CDR3 length: 15 residues. Germline V lookup: CDR1 SGHDT, CDR2 YYEEEE. CDR3 sequence (DNA): TGTGCCAGCAACGAAGAGGGTGGTGGGGCCAACGTCCTGACTTTC. It encodes CASNEEGGGANVLTF. The full variable domain, in which reference TRBV5-6 and TRBJ2-6 provide the parts outside the CDR3, is DAGVTQSPTHLIKTRGQQVTLRCSPKSGHDTVSWYQQALGQGPQFIFQYYEEEERQRGNFPDRFSGHQFPNYSSELNVNALLLGDSALYLCASNEEGGGANVLTFGAGSRLTVL.

This clonotype was observed many times. This rearrangement joins TRBV24-1 to TRBJ2-3; 7 bases are shared with TRBD2. V trimming: 3 bases; J trimming: 5 bases; junction bases outside the gene matches: 10. The length of the CDR3 is 16 residues. The germline V gene encodes CDR1 KGHDR and CDR2 SFDVKD. This chain's CDR3 is CATSDAVFAGEDTQYF. The CDR3 bases are TGTGCCACCAGTGATGCTGTTTTCGCGGGGGAAGATACGCAGTATTTT.

This clonotype was observed a handful of times. The genes are TRBV28 and TRBJ1-2; D gene unclear. The CDR3 sequence is 15 residues long. The V end lost 6 bases, the J end lost 2 bases, and 16 bases lay between the germline ends. CDR1 is MDHEN, CDR2 SYDVKM, per germline. This CDR3 reads CASSRRGITNYGYTF. Here the CDR3 DNA reads TGTGCCAGCAGCCGCCGAGGCATTACCAACTATGGCTACACCTTC.

This clonotype was observed many times. The gene calls are TRBV4-3 and TRBJ1-1, with 9 bases aligning to TRBD1. V lost 4 bases, J lost 6 bases, and 9 bases stayed unmatched. CDR1 is LGHNA, CDR2 YSLEER, per germline. CDR3 length: 15 amino acids. CDR3 coding DNA: TGCGCCAGCAGCCGCCGGCCGGGACAGGGCGCTGAAGCTTTCTTT. Protein: CASSRRPGQGAEAFF.

This clonotype was seen at least ten times. V usage is TRBV9 and J usage is TRBJ1-6, with D uncertain. V lost 3 bases and J 4 bases, leaving 8 bases between the germline ends. The length of the CDR3 is 14 residues. Germline-derived CDR1 and CDR2 are SGDLS and YYNGEE. Written as DNA, the CDR3 is TGTGCCAGCAGCGAGGACGGTTATAATTCACCCCTCCACTTT. Its translation: CASSEDGYNSPLHF.

This clonotype was picked up many times. The rearrangement uses TRBV5-1 and TRBJ2-3; D is ambiguous. The CDR3 sequence is 15 residues long. V was clipped by 1 base and J by 2 bases, with 11 bases between them. Germline V gene data show CDR1 as SGHRS and CDR2 as YFSETQ. The CDR3 region has the DNA TGCGCCAGCAGCTTGTCCGTGGGGTTCACAGATACGCAGTATTTT. Protein sequence: CASSLSVGFTDTQYF.

This clonotype has at least ten counts. V is TRBV6-5 and J is TRBJ2-7, with 7 bases that match TRBD1. This CDR3 is 12 amino acids long. Trimming cost V 8 bases and J 5 bases; bases outside gene matches: 6. CDR1 is MNHEY and CDR2 is SVGAGI in the germline V gene. The CDR3 loop reads CASQTGFHEQYF. The DNA for the CDR3 is TGTGCCAGCCAGACAGGGTTCCACGAGCAGTACTTC.

Ten or more counts support this clonotype. This chain connects TRBV7-6 to TRBJ2-2, with a weak D call TRBD2 (5 bases). The CDR3 sequence is 15 residues long. CDR1 is SGHVS and CDR2 is FNYEAQ in the germline V gene. The ends were cut back, 5 bases at V and 1 base at J, with 11 bases in the middle. CDR3 nucleotides: TGTGCCAGCAGCCCGGACTGGCAGAACACCGGGGAGCTGTTTTTT. It codes for CASSPDWQNTGELFF.